Listed below are T cell receptor beta chains from one sample, sequenced in a study of beta chain features in type 1 diabetes. Assay used: immunoSEQ multiplex PCR; TCRdb lists only in-frame clones, some missing. This table has more than 250,000 clones, around 24% appearing once. The sample taken for sequencing was naive CD4+ T cells from blood. These receptors came from a woman in her twenties or thirties with type 1 diabetes. CDR3s include the opening cysteine and the closing phenylalanine or tryptophan. The order of the fields is CDR3 protein, V gene, D gene, J gene. The D gene is left open where the match is weak.

CAWSSGYPIANTGELFF | TRBV30 | . | TRBJ2-2
CASSEQGPSYEQYF | TRBV6-5 | . | TRBJ2-7
CASSPAGETQYF | TRBV7-2 | . | TRBJ2-5
CASRIAGETDTQYF | TRBV19 | TRBD2 | TRBJ2-3
CSVVALSYNEQFF | TRBV29-1 | . | TRBJ2-1
CASSQEPGGGDTQYF | TRBV4-2 | TRBD2 | TRBJ2-3
CASSDDRAREAFF | TRBV7-3 | TRBD1 | TRBJ1-1
CSVSGFAKNIQYF | TRBV29-1 | . | TRBJ2-4
CASSPPQWVPPSNQPQHF | TRBV16 | . | TRBJ1-5
CASSTGGPRNTEAFF | TRBV2 | TRBD1 | TRBJ1-1
CASSQWTSGRDTQYF | TRBV4-2 | TRBD2 | TRBJ2-3
CSADLAGGFTDTQYF | TRBV29-1 | TRBD2 | TRBJ2-3
CACHSAGGRRSYNEQFF | TRBV30 | TRBD2 | TRBJ2-1
CASAGSGANVLTF | TRBV19 | . | TRBJ2-6
CAWSVQTGSGETQYF | TRBV30 | . | TRBJ2-5
CAWSGGAGFREQYF | TRBV30 | . | TRBJ2-7
CASSEDRGYEQYF | TRBV27 | TRBD1 | TRBJ2-7
CAWSVHRGTEAFF | TRBV30 | TRBD1 | TRBJ1-1
CAWSVVRGEQFF | TRBV30 | . | TRBJ2-1
CASTRTPTEAFF | TRBV2 | . | TRBJ1-1
CASSLMTSGPQETQYF | TRBV5-4 | TRBD2 | TRBJ2-5
CSVKGRFQETQYF | TRBV29-1 | . | TRBJ2-5
CASSVDRTYEQYF | TRBV25-1 | . | TRBJ2-7
CASSLSRVEETQYF | TRBV5-4 | . | TRBJ2-5
CASSEEGRNEQFF | TRBV2 | . | TRBJ2-1
CASSLDREWMYF | TRBV7-9 | . | TRBJ2-3
CASSPTTGPGELFF | TRBV9 | TRBD1 | TRBJ2-2